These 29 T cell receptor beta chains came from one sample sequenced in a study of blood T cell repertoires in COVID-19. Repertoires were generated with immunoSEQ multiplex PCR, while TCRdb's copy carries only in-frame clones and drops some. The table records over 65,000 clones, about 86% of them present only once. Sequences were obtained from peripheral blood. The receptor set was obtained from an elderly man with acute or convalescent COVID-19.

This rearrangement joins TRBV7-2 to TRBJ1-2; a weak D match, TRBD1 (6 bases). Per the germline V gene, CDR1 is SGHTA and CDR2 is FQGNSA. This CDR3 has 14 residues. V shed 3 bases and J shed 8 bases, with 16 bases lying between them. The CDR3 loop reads CASSLKGTGTGYTF. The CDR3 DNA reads TGTGCCAGCAGCTTGAAGGGTACAGGGACCGGCTACACCTTC.

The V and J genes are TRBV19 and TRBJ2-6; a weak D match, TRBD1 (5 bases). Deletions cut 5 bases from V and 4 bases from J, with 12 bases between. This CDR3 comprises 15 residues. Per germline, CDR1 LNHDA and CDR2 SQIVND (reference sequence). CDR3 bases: TGTGCCAGTAGTGGAACAGGTACCGGGGCCAACGTCCTGACTTTC. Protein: CASSGTGTGANVLTF.

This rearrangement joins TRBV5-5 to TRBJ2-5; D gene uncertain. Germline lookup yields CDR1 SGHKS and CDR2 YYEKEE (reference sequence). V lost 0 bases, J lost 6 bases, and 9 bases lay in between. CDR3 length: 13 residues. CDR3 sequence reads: CASSLEQLQTQYF. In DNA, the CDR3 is TGTGCCAGCAGCTTGGAACAGCTTCAGACCCAGTACTTC.

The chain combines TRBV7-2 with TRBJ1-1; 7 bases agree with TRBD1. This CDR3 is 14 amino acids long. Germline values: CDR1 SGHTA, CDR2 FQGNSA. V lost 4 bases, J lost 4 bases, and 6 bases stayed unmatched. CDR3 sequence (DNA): TGTGCCAGCAGCTGGACAGGTAATAGCACTGAAGCTTTCTTT. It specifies CASSWTGNSTEAFF.

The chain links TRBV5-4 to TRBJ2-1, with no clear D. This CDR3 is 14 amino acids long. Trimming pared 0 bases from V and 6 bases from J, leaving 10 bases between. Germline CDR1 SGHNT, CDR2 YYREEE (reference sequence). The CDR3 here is CASSLGTTLNEQFF. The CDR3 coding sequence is TGTGCCAGCAGCTTGGGAACTACCCTCAATGAGCAGTTCTTC.

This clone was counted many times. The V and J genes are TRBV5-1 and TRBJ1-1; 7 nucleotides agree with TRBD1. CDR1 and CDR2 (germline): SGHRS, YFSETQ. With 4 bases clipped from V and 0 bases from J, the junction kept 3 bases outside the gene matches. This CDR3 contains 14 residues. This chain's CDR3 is CASSGGQMNTEAFF. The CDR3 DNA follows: TGCGCCAGCAGCGGGGGACAGATGAACACTGAAGCTTTCTTT. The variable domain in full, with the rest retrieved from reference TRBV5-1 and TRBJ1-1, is KAGVTQTPRYLIKTRGQQVTLSCSPISGHRSVSWYQQTPGQGLQFLFEYFSETQRNKGNFPGRFSGRQFSNSRSEMNVSTLELGDSALYLCASSGGQMNTEAFFGQGTRLTVV.

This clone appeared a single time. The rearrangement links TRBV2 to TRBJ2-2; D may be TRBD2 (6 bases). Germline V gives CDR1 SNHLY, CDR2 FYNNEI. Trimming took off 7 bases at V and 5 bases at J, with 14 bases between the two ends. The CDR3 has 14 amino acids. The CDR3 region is CASNSGYRTGELFF. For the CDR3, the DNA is TGTGCCAGCAATAGCGGATATCGAACCGGGGAGCTGTTTTTT.

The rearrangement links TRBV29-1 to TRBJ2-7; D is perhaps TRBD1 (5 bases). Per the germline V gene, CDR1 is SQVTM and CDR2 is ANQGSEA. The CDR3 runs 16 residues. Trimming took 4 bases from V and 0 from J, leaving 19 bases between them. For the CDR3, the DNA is TGCAGCGTTGTACCCTCCTCCAGGACATCCTCCTACGAGCAGTACTTC. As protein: CSVVPSSRTSSYEQYF.

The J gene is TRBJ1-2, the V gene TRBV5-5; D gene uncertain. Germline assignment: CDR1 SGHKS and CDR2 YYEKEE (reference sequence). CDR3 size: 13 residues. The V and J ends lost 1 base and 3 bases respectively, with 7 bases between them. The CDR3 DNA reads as TGTGCCAGCAGCTTGACTTACTACTATGGCTACACCTTC. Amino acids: CASSLTYYYGYTF.

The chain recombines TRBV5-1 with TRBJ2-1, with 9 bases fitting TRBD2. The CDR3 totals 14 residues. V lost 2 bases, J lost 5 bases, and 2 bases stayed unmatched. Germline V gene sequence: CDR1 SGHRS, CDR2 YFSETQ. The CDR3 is CASSFRTSDNEQFF. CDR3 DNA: TGCGCCAGCAGCTTCCGGACTAGCGACAATGAGCAGTTCTTC.

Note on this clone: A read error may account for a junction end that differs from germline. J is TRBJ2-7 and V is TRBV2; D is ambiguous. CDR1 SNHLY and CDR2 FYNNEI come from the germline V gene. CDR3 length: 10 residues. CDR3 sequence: CASSDLNIRF. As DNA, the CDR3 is TGTGCCAGCAGTGATTTAAACATCCGCTTC.

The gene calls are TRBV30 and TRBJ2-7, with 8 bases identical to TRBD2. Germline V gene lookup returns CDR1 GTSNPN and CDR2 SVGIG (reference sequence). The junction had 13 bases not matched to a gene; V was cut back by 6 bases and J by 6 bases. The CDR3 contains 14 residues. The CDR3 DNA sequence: TGTGCCTGTCAAGCCGGGACTAGTGTCTCCGAGCAGTACTTC. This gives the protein CACQAGTSVSEQYF.

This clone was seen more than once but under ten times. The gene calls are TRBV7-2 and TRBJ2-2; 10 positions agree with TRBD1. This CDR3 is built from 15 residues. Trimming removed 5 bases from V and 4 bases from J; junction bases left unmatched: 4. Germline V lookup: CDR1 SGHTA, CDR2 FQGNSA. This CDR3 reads CASSPRDRGTGELFF. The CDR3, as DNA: TGTGCCAGCAGCCCCCGGGACAGGGGCACCGGGGAGCTGTTTTTT.

CDR3 in amino acids: CASSVGLANTGELFF. The CDR3, as DNA: TGTGCCAGCAGCGTAGGACTAGCGAACACCGGGGAGCTGTTTTTT. This chain joins TRBV9 and TRBJ2-2; D might be TRBD2 (6 bases). Germline-derived CDR1 and CDR2 are SGDLS and YYNGEE. Trimming shortened V by 0 bases and J by 0 bases, and 6 bases separated the two germline ends. This CDR3 has 15 residues.

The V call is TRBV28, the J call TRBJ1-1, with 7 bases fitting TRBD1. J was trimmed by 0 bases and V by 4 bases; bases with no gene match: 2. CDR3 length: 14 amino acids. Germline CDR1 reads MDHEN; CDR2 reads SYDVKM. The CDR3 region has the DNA TGTGCCAGCAGTTCCGGGACAGTGAACACTGAAGCTTTCTTT. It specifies CASSSGTVNTEAFF.

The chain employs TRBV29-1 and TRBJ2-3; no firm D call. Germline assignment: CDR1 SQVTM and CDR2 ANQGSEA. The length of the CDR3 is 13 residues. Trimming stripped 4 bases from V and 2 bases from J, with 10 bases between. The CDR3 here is CSVGEENTDTQYF. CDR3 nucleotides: TGCAGCGTTGGCGAGGAGAACACAGATACGCAGTATTTT.

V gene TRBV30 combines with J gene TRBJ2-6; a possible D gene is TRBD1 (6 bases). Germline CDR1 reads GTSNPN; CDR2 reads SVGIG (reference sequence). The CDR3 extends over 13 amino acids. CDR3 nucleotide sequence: TGTGCGTTCTCAGGGGTTGGGGCCAACGTCCTGACTTTC. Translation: CAFSGVGANVLTF. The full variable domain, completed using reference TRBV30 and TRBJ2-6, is SQTIHQWPATLVQPVGSPLSLECTVEGTSNPNLYWYRQAAGRGLQLLFYSVGIGQISSEVPQNLSASRPQDRQFILSSKKLLLSDSGFYLCAFSGVGANVLTFGAGSRLTVL.

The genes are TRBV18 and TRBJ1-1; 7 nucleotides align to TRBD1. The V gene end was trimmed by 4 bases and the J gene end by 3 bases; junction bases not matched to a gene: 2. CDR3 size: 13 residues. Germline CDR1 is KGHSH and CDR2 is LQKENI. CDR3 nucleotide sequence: TGTGCCAGCTCACTAACAGGGGACACTGAAGCTTTCTTT. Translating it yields CASSLTGDTEAFF.

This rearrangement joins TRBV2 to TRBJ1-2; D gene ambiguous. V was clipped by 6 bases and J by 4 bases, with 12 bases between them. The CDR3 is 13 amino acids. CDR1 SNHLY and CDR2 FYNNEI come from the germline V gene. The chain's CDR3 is CASRMGPIYGYTF. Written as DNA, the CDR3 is TGTGCCAGCAGAATGGGCCCGATCTATGGCTACACCTTC.

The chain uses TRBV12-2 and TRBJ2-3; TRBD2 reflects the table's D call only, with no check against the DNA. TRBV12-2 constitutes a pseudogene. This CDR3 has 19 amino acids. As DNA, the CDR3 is TGTGCAAGTCGCTTAGGAAGCGGGACTAGCGGATTTCACACAGATACGCAGTATTTT. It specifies CASRLGSGTSGFHTDTQYF.

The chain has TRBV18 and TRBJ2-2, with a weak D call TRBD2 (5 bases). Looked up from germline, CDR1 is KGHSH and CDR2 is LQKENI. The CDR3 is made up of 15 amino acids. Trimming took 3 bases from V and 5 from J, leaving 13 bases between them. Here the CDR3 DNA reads TGTGCCAGCTCACCTACCGGGATTGAAACCGGGGAGCTGTTTTTT. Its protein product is CASSPTGIETGELFF.

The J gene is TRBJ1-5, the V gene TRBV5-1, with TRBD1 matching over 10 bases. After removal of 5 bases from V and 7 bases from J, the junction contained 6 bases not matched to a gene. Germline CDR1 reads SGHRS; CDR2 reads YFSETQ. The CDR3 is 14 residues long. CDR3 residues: CASRLTGGEQPQHF. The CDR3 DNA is TGCGCCAGCAGATTGACAGGGGGCGAACAGCCCCAGCATTTT.

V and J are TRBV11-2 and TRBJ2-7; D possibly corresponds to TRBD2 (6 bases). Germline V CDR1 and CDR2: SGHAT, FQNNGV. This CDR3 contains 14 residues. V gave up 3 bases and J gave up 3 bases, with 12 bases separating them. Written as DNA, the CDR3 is TGTGCCAGCAGCTTCCAGGTGGAGGGCTACGAGCAGTACTTC. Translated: CASSFQVEGYEQYF.

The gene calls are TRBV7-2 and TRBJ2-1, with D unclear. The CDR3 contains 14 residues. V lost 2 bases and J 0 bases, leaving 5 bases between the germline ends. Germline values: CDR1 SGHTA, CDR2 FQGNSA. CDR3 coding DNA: TGTGCCAGCAGCTTACAGGCCTCCTACAATGAGCAGTTCTTC. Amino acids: CASSLQASYNEQFF.

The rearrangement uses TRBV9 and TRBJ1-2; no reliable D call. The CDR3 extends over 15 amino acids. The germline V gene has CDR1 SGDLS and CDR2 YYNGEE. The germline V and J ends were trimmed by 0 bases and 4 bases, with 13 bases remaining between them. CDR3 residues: CASSVETGFFYGYTF. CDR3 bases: TGTGCCAGCAGCGTAGAGACGGGGTTCTTCTATGGCTACACCTTC.

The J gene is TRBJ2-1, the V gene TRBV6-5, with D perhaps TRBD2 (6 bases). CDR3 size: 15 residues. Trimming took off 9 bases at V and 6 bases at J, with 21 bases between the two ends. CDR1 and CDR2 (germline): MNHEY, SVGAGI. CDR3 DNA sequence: TGTGCCAGTCAGGGCGTCCCGGGGGTTAGCAATGAGCAGTTCTTC. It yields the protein CASQGVPGVSNEQFF.

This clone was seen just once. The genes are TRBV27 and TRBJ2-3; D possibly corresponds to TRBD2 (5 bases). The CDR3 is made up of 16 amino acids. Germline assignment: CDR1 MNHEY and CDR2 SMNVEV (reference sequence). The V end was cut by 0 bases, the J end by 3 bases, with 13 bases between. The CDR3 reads CASSLSHVRRTDTQYF. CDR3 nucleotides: TGTGCCAGCAGTTTATCCCACGTAAGGAGGACAGATACGCAGTATTTT.

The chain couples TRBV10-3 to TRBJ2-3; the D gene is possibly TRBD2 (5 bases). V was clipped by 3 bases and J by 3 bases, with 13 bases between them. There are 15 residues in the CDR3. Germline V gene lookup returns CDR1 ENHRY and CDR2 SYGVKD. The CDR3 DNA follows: TGTGCCATCAGTGAACCGTCGGTAGCGACAGATACGCAGTATTTT. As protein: CAISEPSVATDTQYF.

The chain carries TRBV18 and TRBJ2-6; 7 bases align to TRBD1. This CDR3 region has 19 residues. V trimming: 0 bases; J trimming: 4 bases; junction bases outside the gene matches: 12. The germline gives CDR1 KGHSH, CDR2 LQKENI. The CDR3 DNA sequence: TGTGCCAGCTCACCACCAATGGGGCAGGGGGAATTAGGGGCCAACGTCCTGACTTTC. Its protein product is CASSPPMGQGELGANVLTF.